What follows are 14 T cell receptor beta chains derived from one specimen sequenced in a study of blood T cell repertoires in COVID-19. Some clones are missing from TCRdb's copy, which holds only in-frame ones; the method was immunoSEQ multiplex PCR. The repertoire holds just over 650,000 clones, with about 87% as singletons. Sequencing was done on a sample of peripheral blood. All receptors derive from a woman aged 18-29 years with acute or convalescent COVID-19.

This chain joins TRBV2 and TRBJ2-1; 7 nucleotides match TRBD2. This CDR3 has 14 amino acids. Germline-derived CDR1 and CDR2 are SNHLY and FYNNEI. Trimming cost V 1 base and J 5 bases; bases outside gene matches: 2. CDR3 sequence (DNA): TGTGCCAGCAGTGAAGGGGGAGGGGACAATGAGCAGTTCTTC. It encodes CASSEGGGDNEQFF.

The J gene is TRBJ1-4, the V gene TRBV7-9; D unclear. The V end lost 2 bases, the J end lost 10 bases, and 8 bases lay between the germline ends. CDR1 and CDR2 (germline): SEHNR, FQNEAQ (reference sequence). The CDR3 runs to 12 residues. The DNA of the CDR3 is TGTGCCAGCAGCTTAACAGAGGGAAAACTGTTTTTT. Translation gives CASSLTEGKLFF.

The rearrangement links TRBV6-5 to TRBJ2-6; D possibly corresponds to TRBD1 (6 bases). The ends were cut back, 4 bases at V and 4 bases at J, with 11 bases in the middle. CDR1 and CDR2 from the germline V gene are MNHEY and SVGAGI. The CDR3 is made up of 15 amino acids. CDR3 in DNA: TGTGCCAGCAGTTCGCCAGGGGTGGGGGCCAACGTCCTGACTTTC. It is translated as CASSSPGVGANVLTF.

The chain employs TRBV27 and TRBJ1-3, with a tentative D call TRBD1 (6 bases). The CDR3 is made up of 16 amino acids. The V gene's germline CDR1 is MNHEY and CDR2 SMNVEV (reference sequence). V was pared by 4 bases and J by 3 bases, with 16 bases between. CDR3 loop: CASSSLRGGFGNTIYF. Written as DNA, the CDR3 is TGTGCCAGCAGTTCCCTCAGGGGAGGGTTTGGAAACACCATATATTTT.

This clone was seen a handful of times. The rearrangement links TRBV7-2 to TRBJ1-2, with D perhaps TRBD1 (5 bases). The CDR3 loop spans 17 amino acids. V lost 7 bases, J lost 1 base, and 22 bases lay in between. CDR1 is SGHTA, CDR2 FQGNSA, per germline. In nucleotides, the CDR3 is TGTGCCAGCACCACATCCTCTGGGGGGGATTTTAACTATGGCTACACCTTC. Translation gives CASTTSSGGDFNYGYTF.

This clone was seen just once. This chain links TRBV6-5 with TRBJ1-5, with a weak D call TRBD1 (5 bases). The germline V gene has CDR1 MNHEY and CDR2 SVGAGI. The CDR3 consists of 14 residues. Trimming left V 2 bases short and J 4 bases short, with 9 bases between. The CDR3 DNA follows: TGTGCCAGCAGTTACAGGGGTACTAATCAGCCCCAGCATTTT. Translation: CASSYRGTNQPQHF.

The V call is TRBV5-4, the J call TRBJ2-5; a possible D gene is TRBD2 (5 bases). Germline V gives CDR1 SGHNT, CDR2 YYREEE (reference sequence). V was pared by 5 bases and J by 5 bases, with 13 bases between. This CDR3 is built from 13 residues. The CDR3 here is CASRRELGETQYF. The CDR3 nucleotides read TGTGCCAGCAGGAGGGAGCTCGGGGAGACCCAGTACTTC.

The chain employs TRBV4-1 and TRBJ1-2; 9 nucleotides line up with TRBD1. Losses at the gene ends were 0 bases for V and 3 bases for J; bases not matched to a gene: 5. Germline CDR1 reads MGHRA; CDR2 reads YSYEKL. The CDR3 totals 16 residues. The CDR3 protein is CASSQDADRGYYGYTF. DNA of the CDR3: TGCGCCAGCAGCCAAGATGCGGACAGGGGATACTATGGCTACACCTTC.

The chain recombines TRBV18 with TRBJ1-1, with TRBD1 matching 9 bases. Germline V gives CDR1 KGHSH, CDR2 LQKENI. The trim removed 3 bases at V and 4 bases at J, leaving 6 bases unmatched. The CDR3 consists of 15 residues. The CDR3 nucleotides are TGTGCCAGCTCACCTCGGGACAGGGCAGTCACTGAAGCTTTCTTT. Amino acid sequence: CASSPRDRAVTEAFF.

DNA of the CDR3: TGTGCCAGCAGCTTAAACCCAGGGACTAGCGGGGGGGCCAGCAATGAGCAGTTCTTC. Its protein is CASSLNPGTSGGASNEQFF. This chain connects TRBV7-2 to TRBJ2-1; 16 positions agree with TRBD2. The CDR3 extends over 19 amino acids. Losses at the gene ends were 2 bases for V and 6 bases for J; bases not matched to a gene: 10. Germline V gene lookup returns CDR1 SGHTA and CDR2 FQGNSA.

The chain is built from TRBV11-2 and TRBJ1-5; a weak D match, TRBD1 (5 bases). The CDR3 consists of 14 residues. The germline CDR1 and CDR2 sequences are SGHAT and FQNNGV. V lost 1 base, J lost 8 bases, and 12 bases lay in between. The CDR3 region is CASSLGAGEEPQHF. CDR3 nucleotide sequence: TGTGCCAGCAGCTTAGGAGCGGGGGAGGAGCCCCAGCATTTT. Drawing the rest from reference TRBV11-2 and TRBJ1-5, the complete variable domain is EAGVAQSPRYKIIEKRQSVAFWCNPISGHATLYWYQQILGQGPKLLIQFQNNGVVDDSQLPKDRFSAERLKGVDSTLKIQPAKLEDSAVYLCASSLGAGEEPQHFGDGTRLSIL.

V is TRBV9 and J is TRBJ2-7; TRBD2 agrees at 8 bases. The CDR3 is made up of 14 amino acids. Germline lookup yields CDR1 SGDLS and CDR2 YYNGEE. V lost 2 bases and J lost 3; bases outside the gene matches: 4. CDR3 nucleotide sequence: TGTGCCAGCAGCGTTAGCGGGGAAGACTACGAGCAGTACTTC. It is translated as CASSVSGEDYEQYF.

The chain has TRBV15 and TRBJ1-1; D unresolved. The CDR3 is 11 amino acids. Germline V gene lookup returns CDR1 LNHNV and CDR2 YYDKDF (reference sequence). V was pared by 3 bases and J by 14 bases, with 13 bases between. The CDR3 loop reads CATSSDTVLFF. CDR3 sequence (DNA): TGTGCCACCAGCAGTGATACAGTGCTCTTCTTT.

As to this clone: At one end the junction does not follow the germline gene, possibly because of a read error. This chain joins TRBV5-1 and TRBJ2-7, with TRBD1 matching 9 bases. This CDR3 is built from 15 residues. Germline V gene lookup returns CDR1 SGHRS and CDR2 YFSETQ. CDR3 in DNA: TGCGCCAGCAGTTTGGGACAGGGTCTGAAGTACGAGCAGTACTTC. Residues: CASSLGQGLKYEQYF.